Below are 19 T cell receptor beta chains sequenced from a single sample in a study of identical twins. Each CDR3 protein is one row after TCRdb ran MiXCR on the 5' RACE reads. Seen here are under 250,000 distinct CDR3 sequences, roughly a tenth observed once, and the top ten hold around 5%. Sequencing was done on a sample of memory (CD45RO+) T cells sorted from blood. The receptors were gathered from a woman under 30 in good health.

This clonotype has more than one count but fewer than ten. The chain carries TRBV7-9 and TRBJ2-5, with TRBD2 matching over 8 bases. Germline V CDR1 and CDR2: SEHNR, FQNEAQ (reference sequence). The CDR3 totals 15 residues. Trimming cost V 4 bases and J 6 bases; bases outside gene matches: 10. The chain's CDR3 is CASSSSAGLGKTQYF. CDR3 nucleotide sequence: TGTGCCAGCAGCTCAAGCGCGGGACTAGGAAAGACCCAGTACTTC.

The V and J genes are TRBV20-1 and TRBJ1-2, with TRBD1 matching over 8 bases. Germline values: CDR1 DFQATT, CDR2 SNEGSKA (reference sequence). With V trimmed by 3 bases and J by 4 bases, 4 bases remained unmatched. This CDR3 is 13 amino acids long. Here the CDR3 reads CSASEGQGYGYTF. For the CDR3, the DNA is TGCAGTGCTAGTGAAGGACAGGGCTATGGCTACACCTTC.

This clonotype has just a few counts. CDR3 region: CASRTGGDTGELFF. In DNA form, the CDR3 reads TGTGCCAGCAGGACAGGGGGCGACACCGGGGAGCTGTTTTTT. This sequence joins TRBV6-2 or TRBV6-3 and TRBJ2-2, with TRBD1 matching over 10 bases. V dropped 6 bases and J dropped 3; count of bases not matched to a gene: 1. In germline, CDR1 is MNHEY, CDR2 SVGEGT. The CDR3 length is 14 residues.

The chain recombines TRBV12-3 or TRBV12-4 with TRBJ1-2, with TRBD1 matching 8 bases. This CDR3 spans 12 amino acids. Unmatched junction bases numbered 4, after V lost 6 bases and J lost 7 bases. In nucleotides, the CDR3 is TGTGCCAGCAGGACAGGGGTCGGTGGCTACACCTTC. This gives the protein CASRTGVGGYTF.

This clonotype was picked up a small number of times. This sequence joins TRBV20-1 and TRBJ2-7, with 10 positions matching TRBD2. The CDR3 is 14 residues long. Germline V CDR1 and CDR2: DFQATT, SNEGSKA (reference sequence). With V trimmed by 5 bases and J by 6 bases, 10 bases remained unmatched. In DNA form, the CDR3 reads TGCAGTGCTCAGCCGGGACTAGCGATTCCCGAGCAGTACTTC. Translation gives CSAQPGLAIPEQYF.

This clonotype was recorded at least ten times. This chain uses TRBV18 with TRBJ1-5; TRBD1 aligns across 7 bases. After removal of 4 bases from V and 3 bases from J, the junction contained 6 bases not matched to a gene. The CDR3 runs to 15 residues. Germline V gene lookup returns CDR1 KGHSH and CDR2 LQKENI. CDR3 sequence (DNA): TGTGCCAGCTCACAACAGGGGCCCTCCAATCAGCCCCAGCATTTT. It encodes CASSQQGPSNQPQHF.

This clonotype was seen only a few times. The chain uses TRBV20-1 and TRBJ1-2; D call uncertain. This CDR3 spans 13 amino acids. Per germline, CDR1 DFQATT and CDR2 SNEGSKA (reference sequence). Trimming took off 1 base at V and 6 bases at J, with 12 bases between the two ends. In DNA, the CDR3 is TGCAGTGCTAGAGTGTTTTGGGAGAATGGCTACACCTTC. Translation gives CSARVFWENGYTF.

The chain employs TRBV9 and TRBJ1-2; TRBD1 agrees at 10 bases. The CDR3 contains 16 residues. The V segment lost 1 base and the J segment 6 bases; nucleotides outside the gene matches: 9. Germline V gene data show CDR1 as SGDLS and CDR2 as YYNGEE. The CDR3 DNA reads as TGTGCCAGCAGCGTAAACGCCCTGACAGGGGGCCATGGCTACACCTTC. Protein sequence: CASSVNALTGGHGYTF. Filled out from reference TRBV9 and TRBJ1-2, the complete variable domain reads DSGVTQTPKHLITATGQRVTLRCSPRSGDLSVYWYQQSLDQGLQFLIQYYNGEERAKGNILERFSAQQFPDLHSELNLSSLELGDSALYFCASSVNALTGGHGYTFGSGTRLTVV.

The table lists this clonotype with many counts. The chain uses TRBV6-1 and TRBJ1-5, with D unresolved. Trimming left V 6 bases short and J 0 bases short, with 3 bases between. CDR3 length equals 12 residues. Germline assignment: CDR1 MNHNS and CDR2 SASEGT. The CDR3 reads CASRYSNQPQHF. CDR3 nucleotide sequence: TGTGCCAGCAGGTATAGCAATCAGCCCCAGCATTTT.

This chain uses TRBV7-6 with TRBJ2-3; D is possibly TRBD1 (5 bases). The better agreement between TRBJ1-5 and the DNA end casts doubt on the J call. CDR3 length: 15 amino acids. Looked up from germline, CDR1 is SGHVS and CDR2 is FNYEAQ. The CDR3 loop is CASSLGQLGERTQHF. DNA for the CDR3: TGTGCCAGCAGCTTAGGTCAACTAGGGGAACGTACGCAGCATTTT.

This clonotype was seen more than once but under ten times. The rearrangement links TRBV11-2 to TRBJ2-1; 7 bases agree with TRBD2. CDR1 and CDR2 (germline): SGHAT, FQNNGV. The length of the CDR3 is 14 residues. V trimming: 7 bases; J trimming: 2 bases; junction bases outside the gene matches: 5. The CDR3 is CASTSSGPYNEQFF. The CDR3 nucleotides read TGTGCCAGCACGTCTAGCGGCCCCTACAATGAGCAGTTCTTC. The whole variable domain, remainder taken from reference TRBV11-2 and TRBJ2-1, is EAGVAQSPRYKIIEKRQSVAFWCNPISGHATLYWYQQILGQGPKLLIQFQNNGVVDDSQLPKDRFSAERLKGVDSTLKIQPAKLEDSAVYLCASTSSGPYNEQFFGPGTRLTVL.

This clonotype was found a few times. The rearrangement links TRBV27 to TRBJ2-1; D possibly matches TRBD1 or TRBD2 (5 bases each). CDR3 length equals 16 residues. CDR1 and CDR2 (germline): MNHEY, SMNVEV (reference sequence). With 4 bases removed from V and 5 bases from J, the gap between germline ends came to 18 bases. The CDR3, as DNA: TGTGCCAGCAGTTCCCATCCCCGGGACGGTAACAATGAGCAGTTCTTC. Its protein is CASSSHPRDGNNEQFF.

The gene calls are TRBV5-1 and TRBJ2-5; 10 positions match TRBD1. V was pared by 0 bases and J by 1 base, with 0 bases of the junction left unmatched. The CDR3 sequence is 15 residues long. Germline loops: CDR1 SGHRS, CDR2 YFSETQ. CDR3: CASSLGTGGQETQYF. The CDR3 DNA reads TGCGCCAGCAGCTTGGGGACAGGGGGCCAAGAGACCCAGTACTTC.

The chain combines TRBV20-1 with TRBJ2-5; 7 nucleotides agree with TRBD2. This CDR3 has 13 amino acids. The ends lost 5 bases at V and 4 bases at J; junction bases unmatched: 7. The germline gives CDR1 DFQATT, CDR2 SNEGSKA (reference sequence). The CDR3 here is CSARVGGVETQYF. The DNA for the CDR3 is TGCAGTGCTCGGGTTGGGGGGGTAGAGACCCAGTACTTC.

This chain connects TRBV6-1 to TRBJ2-4, with 7 bases aligning to TRBD2. Germline CDR1 reads MNHNS; CDR2 reads SASEGT. The CDR3 sequence is 15 residues long. The V segment lost 5 bases and the J segment 6 bases; nucleotides outside the gene matches: 10. CDR3 residues: CASSREAGPLNIQYF. The CDR3 region has the DNA TGTGCCAGCAGTAGGGAAGCGGGACCCTTAAACATTCAGTACTTC.

The chain has TRBV11-2 and TRBJ2-3; the match to TRBD2 covers 13 bases. Germline V gene data show CDR1 as SGHAT and CDR2 as FQNNGV. Trimming took 2 bases from V and 4 from J; bases not matched to a gene: 9. This CDR3 is 18 amino acids long. The CDR3 protein is CASSLLLAGGPGSDTQYF. CDR3 in DNA: TGTGCCAGCAGCTTATTACTAGCGGGAGGGCCAGGATCAGATACGCAGTATTTT. Full variable domain (rest looked up from reference TRBV11-2 and TRBJ2-3): EAGVAQSPRYKIIEKRQSVAFWCNPISGHATLYWYQQILGQGPKLLIQFQNNGVVDDSQLPKDRFSAERLKGVDSTLKIQPAKLEDSAVYLCASSLLLAGGPGSDTQYFGPGTRLTVL.

This clonotype was seen ten or more times. This chain connects TRBV7-9 to TRBJ2-7; TRBD2 agrees at 9 bases. Trimming at V came to 5 bases and at J to 3 bases, leaving 8 bases not matched to a gene. The CDR3 loop spans 15 amino acids. Germline values: CDR1 SEHNR, CDR2 FQNEAQ (reference sequence). This CDR3 reads CASSPLAGAHYEQYF. CDR3 nucleotides: TGTGCCAGCAGCCCCTTAGCGGGAGCCCACTACGAGCAGTACTTC. The full variable domain, in which reference TRBV7-9 and TRBJ2-7 provide the parts outside the CDR3, is DTGVSQNPRHKITKRGQNVTFRCDPISEHNRLYWYRQTLGQGPEFLTYFQNEAQLEKSRLLSDRFSAERPKGSFSTLEIQRTEQGDSAMYLCASSPLAGAHYEQYFGPGTRLTVT.

This clonotype was counted between two and nine times. The chain employs TRBV6-1 and TRBJ1-1; D may be TRBD1 (5 bases). Deletions cut 6 bases from V and 8 bases from J, with 16 bases between. Germline CDR1 MNHNS, CDR2 SASEGT. This CDR3 is built from 13 residues. This chain's CDR3 is CASSRAGPYEAFF. CDR3 nucleotides: TGTGCCAGCAGCCGGGCAGGGCCTTACGAAGCTTTCTTT.

V gene TRBV7-8 combines with J gene TRBJ2-5; 7 bases agree with TRBD1. J was trimmed by 5 bases and V by 1 base; bases with no gene match: 10. This CDR3 region has 16 residues. The V gene's germline CDR1 is SGHVS and CDR2 FQNEAQ. CDR3 nucleotide sequence: TGTGCCAGCAGCTTAGGACAGGGAAGGTTTCGGGAGACCCAGTACTTC. Translating it yields CASSLGQGRFRETQYF.